The 4 T cell receptor beta chains presented below share a single source sample, sequenced in a study of Ad26.COV2.S vaccination and SARS-CoV-2 variants. As for treatment: roughly 20 received Ad26.COV2.S at low or high dose, single or two shots; roughly five received placebo; per-sample allocation not given. Sampling occurred on day 63 after the first vaccine or placebo injection. Generated by immunoSEQ multiplex PCR, the TCRdb table keeps only in-frame clones and is missing some. The sample lists more than 300,000 clones, 70% to 90% occurring once. Sequenced material: peripheral blood, taken in a trial of Ad26.COV2.S vaccine versus placebo. The source is a person between 18 and 65 years old who received the Ad26.COV2.S COVID-19 vaccine or a placebo.

The V gene is TRBV7-2, the J gene TRBJ1-1; tentative D call: TRBD1 (5 bases). Trimming removed 4 bases from V and 1 base from J, with 13 bases in between. There are 15 residues in the CDR3. CDR1 SGHTA and CDR2 FQGNSA come from the germline V gene. Written as DNA, the CDR3 is TGTGCCAGCAGCTCAGCGAGGAGGGGGAACACTGAAGCTTTCTTT. Its translation is CASSSARRGNTEAFF.

The chain uses TRBV7-6 and TRBJ2-7; tentatively, D is TRBD2 (6 bases). The CDR3 contains 18 residues. The ends were cut back, 3 bases at V and 2 bases at J, with 23 bases in the middle. CDR1 SGHVS and CDR2 FNYEAQ come from the germline V gene. The CDR3 reads CASSFLGPGGASPYEQYF. The CDR3 DNA reads TGTGCCAGCAGCTTCTTGGGCCCCGGGGGTGCATCCCCCTACGAGCAGTACTTC.

The J gene is TRBJ2-7, the V gene TRBV7-9; maybe TRBD1 (6 bases). This CDR3 comprises 12 residues. CDR1 is SEHNR, CDR2 FQNEAQ, per germline (reference sequence). Trimming took 5 bases from V and 6 from J, leaving 11 bases between them. In DNA form, the CDR3 reads TGTGCCAGCAGCCAGACAGGTTTCGAGCAGTACTTC. This encodes CASSQTGFEQYF.

This chain connects TRBV18 to TRBJ1-2, with TRBD1 matching 8 bases. The CDR3 contains 16 residues. CDR1 and CDR2 (germline): KGHSH, LQKENI. Trimming removed 6 bases from V and 1 base from J; junction bases left unmatched: 10. The CDR3 coding sequence is TGTGCCAGCTCGGCAGGACAGGGAACGTTTAACTATGGCTACACCTTC. Translated: CASSAGQGTFNYGYTF.